The count of the clone carrying this T cell receptor (beta chain) is one. Its matching antigen is unknown. This record belongs to a study of a mutant IDH1 vaccine in newly diagnosed glioma. Profiled with immunoSEQ multiplex PCR; TCRdb holds only in-frame clones, not every one. The table shows 23,000 or so clones, with roughly 77% occurring only once. Noted time point: week 5, during vaccination. Topical imiquimod was applied with each vaccine dose, which held 300 ug of mutant IDH1 20-mer peptide. CDR3 length equals 16 residues. Deletions cut 4 bases from V and 1 base from J, with 17 bases between. The germline V gene has CDR1 SGHRS and CDR2 YFSETQ.

The gene calls are TRBV5-1 and TRBJ1-1; the D gene is possibly TRBD1 (6 bases). This receptor was obtained from a man aged 35 to 55 with glioma. The specimen comprised PBMCs, sampled from a glioma patient whose treatment included an IDH1 peptide vaccine. The DNA for the CDR3 is TGCGCCAGCAGCCCAGGACACAGGGTTGCGAACACTGAAGCTTTCTTT. Translating gives CASSPGHRVANTEAFF.